This TCR beta chain was captured in a study of cytomegalovirus exposure and HLA in healthy donors. Of note for this clone: Its antigen remains unidentified.

The PCR employed 60 Vbeta primers together with 13 Jbeta primers. Here immunoSEQ multiplex PCR was the method, and the copy in TCRdb shows in-frame clones only, minus some. This sample has tens of thousands of clones, with around 73% found just once. Study-wide results and limits: Several of the most significant clusters appeared, in a later analysis, to be linked to common viral pathogens. When a later analysis compared HLA-associated TCR beta chains with equally common others, the HLA-associated chains turned out to be more clonally expanded and to have lower generation probabilities. TCR beta sequences reportedly predicted most subjects' HLA-A and HLA-B alleles accurately.

The clonotype was recovered from a man over 45 in good health and CMV-seronegative. Sequenced input: PBMCs.

CDR3 in amino acids: CASSLGGRGSRRTEAFF. For the CDR3, the DNA is TGTGCCAGCAGCTTGGGTGGTAGGGGATCCCGCAGGACTGAAGCTTTCTTT. The rearrangement links TRBV5-6 to TRBJ1-1; TRBD1 might be the D (5 bases). The CDR3 is 17 amino acids. V was shortened by 0 bases and J by 5 bases, with 20 bases between the two germline ends. Looked up from germline, CDR1 is SGHDT and CDR2 is YYEEEE.